This T cell receptor beta chain was documented in a study of blood T cell repertoires in COVID-19. This table comes from immunoSEQ multiplex PCR, and its TCRdb copy is limited to in-frame clones, with some not included. The table lists 240,000 or so clones, around four fifths of them singletons. CDR1 SGDLS and CDR2 YYNGEE come from the germline V gene. The CDR3 runs 17 residues. J lost 5 bases, V lost 4 bases, and 7 bases had no gene match. The specimen was peripheral blood. The rearrangement joins TRBV9 to TRBJ2-1, with 15 nucleotides matching TRBD2. The source is a woman older than 75 with acute or convalescent COVID-19. CDR3 nucleotide sequence: TGTGCCAGCAGCACCCGGACTAGCGGGAGGGTGAACAATGAGCAGTTCTTC. Translated, it gives CASSTRTSGRVNNEQFF.